This T cell receptor (beta chain) emerged from a study of monozygotic twins with cystic fibrosis. Findings and limits, study-wide: V usage most resembled the co-twin in 13 of 16 pairs. Median Simpson clonality of approximately 0.0091 suggested naive T cells predominated.

This CDR3 has 13 residues. Deletions cut 5 bases from V and 8 bases from J, with 14 bases between. CDR1 is SGHDT, CDR2 YYEEEE, per germline. The data were produced by immunoSEQ multiplex PCR, yet TCRdb's version contains in-frame clones alone and is incomplete. In the table there are 13,000 to 15,000 clones, roughly 98% of which are singletons. As to this clone: Its target is unknown.

This TCR came from a girl aged 2-10 years with cystic fibrosis. The V call is TRBV5-6, the J call TRBJ2-1; no clear D. Sequencing input: blood. The CDR3 bases are TGTGCCAGCAGTCCCTCTAGTGTCGATGAGCAGTTCTTC. This codes for CASSPSSVDEQFF.